This T cell receptor (beta chain) was identified during a study of immune characterization of retroperitoneal liposarcoma. TCRdb redid the calling of the PCR reads with MiXCR, one entry per CDR3 protein. Of 10,000 or so distinct CDR3 sequences in the sample, more than 25% were seen once. This clonotype was observed many times. CDR3 length equals 14 residues. Losses at the gene ends were 3 bases for V and 10 bases for J; bases not matched to a gene: 5. The rearrangement links TRBV12-3 or TRBV12-4 to TRBJ2-1; 11 bases are a match to TRBD2. This sequence was found in a male donor with retroperitoneal liposarcoma. Sample: tumor tissue. The CDR3 protein is CASSFGSGGDEQFF. The CDR3 DNA follows: TGTGCCAGCAGTTTTGGTAGCGGGGGGGACGAGCAGTTCTTC.